The 5 T cell receptor beta chains reported below all come from one sample, sequenced in a study of human T cells and chemical hapten exposure. The time point here: patch test 2, 6 weeks after DPC sensitization. The treatment denotes: therapeutic diphenylcyclopropenone sensitization with weekly scalp DPC. From the RACE reads, TCRdb called clonotypes with MiXCR, one entry per CDR3 protein. Among about 380,000 distinct CDR3 sequences listed, about 6% were seen once. The sample consisted of whole blood, taken in connection with sensitization to the hapten diphenylcyclopropenone (DPC). Receptors originate from a woman aged 18-30 years with alopecia areata. Some clones in this sample may be carry-over from other donors' samples.

The chain has TRBV9 and TRBJ2-5; 8 bases are shared with TRBD2. The V gene's germline CDR1 is SGDLS and CDR2 YYNGEE. CDR3 length equals 15 residues. Unmatched junction bases numbered 2, after V lost 0 bases and J lost 1 base. CDR3 loop: CASSVDSGGQETQYF. The CDR3 nucleotides are TGTGCCAGCAGCGTAGACAGCGGGGGCCAAGAGACCCAGTACTTC.

The chain is built from TRBV5-4 and TRBJ2-3; TRBD2 agrees at 9 bases. The germline V gene has CDR1 SGHNT and CDR2 YYREEE (reference sequence). The CDR3 is 16 residues long. V lost 4 bases, J lost 3 bases, and 9 bases stayed unmatched. The CDR3 protein is CASSAGTSLRTDTQYF. The CDR3 DNA reads TGTGCCAGCAGCGCCGGGACTAGCCTGAGGACAGATACGCAGTATTTT.

This clonotype was recorded many times. The chain carries TRBV7-9 and TRBJ2-1, with no clear D. Germline lookup yields CDR1 SEHNR and CDR2 FQNEAQ (reference sequence). V gave up 2 bases and J gave up 2 bases, with 10 bases separating them. The CDR3 sequence is 15 residues long. The DNA for the CDR3 is TGTGCCAGCAGCTTACTAGGAACGACCTACAATGAGCAGTTCTTC. It yields the protein CASSLLGTTYNEQFF.

This clonotype occurred many times. Relative to the germline gene, one junction end is altered; a read error may explain this. The chain links TRBV7-7 to TRBJ1-4, with no clear D. Germline V CDR1 and CDR2: SSHAT, FNYEAQ (reference sequence). This CDR3 is built from 15 residues. The CDR3 DNA reads as TGTGCTAGCAGCCCCGTGGTTGCAACTAATGAAAAACTGTTTTTT. This sequence encodes CASSPVVATNEKLFF.

This clonotype turned up a few times. The chain employs TRBV15 and TRBJ2-1; 10 nucleotides line up with TRBD2. Germline CDR1 and CDR2: LNHNV and YYDKDF (reference sequence). The CDR3 loop spans 16 amino acids. Trimming cost V 5 bases and J 5 bases; bases outside gene matches: 9. Here the CDR3 DNA reads TGTGCCACCAGCCTTCCAATAGCGGGGGGACACAATGAGCAGTTCTTC. As protein: CATSLPIAGGHNEQFF.